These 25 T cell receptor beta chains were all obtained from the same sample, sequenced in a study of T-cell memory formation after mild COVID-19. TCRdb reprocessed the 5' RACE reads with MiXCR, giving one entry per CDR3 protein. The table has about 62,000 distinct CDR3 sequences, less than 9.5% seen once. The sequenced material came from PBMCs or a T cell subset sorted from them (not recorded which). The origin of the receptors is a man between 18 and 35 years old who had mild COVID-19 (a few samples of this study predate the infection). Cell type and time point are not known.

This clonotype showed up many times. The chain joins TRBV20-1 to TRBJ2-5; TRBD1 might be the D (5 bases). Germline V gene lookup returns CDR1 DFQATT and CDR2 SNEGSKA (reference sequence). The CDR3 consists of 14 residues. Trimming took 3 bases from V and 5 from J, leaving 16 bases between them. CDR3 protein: CSASPLNQGETQYF. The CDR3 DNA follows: TGCAGTGCTAGCCCCCTGAACCAGGGCGAGACCCAGTACTTC.

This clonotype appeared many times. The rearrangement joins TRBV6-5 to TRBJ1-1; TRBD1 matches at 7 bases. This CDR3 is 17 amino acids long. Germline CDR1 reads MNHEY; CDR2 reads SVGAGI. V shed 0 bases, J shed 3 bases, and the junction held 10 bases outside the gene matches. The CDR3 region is CASSYSGPQGVYTEAFF. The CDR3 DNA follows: TGTGCCAGCAGTTACTCGGGCCCCCAGGGGGTATACACTGAAGCTTTCTTT.

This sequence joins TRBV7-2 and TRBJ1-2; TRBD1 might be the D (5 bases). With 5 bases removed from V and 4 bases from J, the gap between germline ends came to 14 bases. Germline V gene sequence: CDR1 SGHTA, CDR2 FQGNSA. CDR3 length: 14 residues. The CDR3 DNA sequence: TGTGCCAGCAGCCCCATTTGGGGGACCTATGGCTACACCTTC. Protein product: CASSPIWGTYGYTF.

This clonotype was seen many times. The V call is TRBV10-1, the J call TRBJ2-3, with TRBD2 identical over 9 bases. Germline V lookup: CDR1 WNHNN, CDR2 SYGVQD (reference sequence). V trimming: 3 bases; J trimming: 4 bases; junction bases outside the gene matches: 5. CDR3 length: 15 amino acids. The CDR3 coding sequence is TGCGCCAGCAGTGATCTAGCGGGGACCCCAGATACGCAGTATTTT. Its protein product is CASSDLAGTPDTQYF.

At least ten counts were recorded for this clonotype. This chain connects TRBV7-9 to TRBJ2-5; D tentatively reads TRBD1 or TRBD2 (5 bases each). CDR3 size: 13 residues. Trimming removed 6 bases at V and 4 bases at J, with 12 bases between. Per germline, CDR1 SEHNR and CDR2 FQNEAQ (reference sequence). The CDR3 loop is CASSSPGLETQYF. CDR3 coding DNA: TGTGCCAGCAGTTCTCCGGGGCTAGAGACCCAGTACTTC.

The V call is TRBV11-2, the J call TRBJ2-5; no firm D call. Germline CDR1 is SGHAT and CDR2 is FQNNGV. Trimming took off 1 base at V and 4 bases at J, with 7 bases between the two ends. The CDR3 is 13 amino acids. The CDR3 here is CASSLGPGETQYF. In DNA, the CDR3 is TGTGCCAGCAGCTTAGGGCCTGGAGAGACCCAGTACTTC.

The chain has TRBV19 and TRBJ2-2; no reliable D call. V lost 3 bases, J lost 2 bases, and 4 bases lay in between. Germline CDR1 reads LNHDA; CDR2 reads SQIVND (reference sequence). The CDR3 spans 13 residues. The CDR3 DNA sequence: TGTGCCAGTAGTATTGGTAACACCGGGGAGCTGTTTTTT. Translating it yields CASSIGNTGELFF.

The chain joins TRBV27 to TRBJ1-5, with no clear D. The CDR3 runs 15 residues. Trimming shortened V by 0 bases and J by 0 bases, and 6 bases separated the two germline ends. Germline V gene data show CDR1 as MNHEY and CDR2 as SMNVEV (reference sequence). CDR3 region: CASSLSWSSNQPQHF. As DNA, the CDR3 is TGTGCCAGCAGTTTATCGTGGAGTAGCAATCAGCCCCAGCATTTT.

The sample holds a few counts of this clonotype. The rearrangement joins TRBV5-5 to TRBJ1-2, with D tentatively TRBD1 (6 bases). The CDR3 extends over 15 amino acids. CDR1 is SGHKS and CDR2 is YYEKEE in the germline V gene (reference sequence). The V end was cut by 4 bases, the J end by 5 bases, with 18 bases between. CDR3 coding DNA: TGTGCCAGCAGCGCCCGGGACACCTCATCTTATGGCTACACCTTC. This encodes CASSARDTSSYGYTF.

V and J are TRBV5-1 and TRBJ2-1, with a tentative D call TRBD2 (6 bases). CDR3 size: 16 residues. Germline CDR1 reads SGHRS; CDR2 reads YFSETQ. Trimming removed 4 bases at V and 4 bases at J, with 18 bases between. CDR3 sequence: CASSPGLHSLYNEQFF. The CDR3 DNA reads TGCGCCAGCAGCCCGGGACTCCACTCGTTGTACAATGAGCAGTTCTTC.

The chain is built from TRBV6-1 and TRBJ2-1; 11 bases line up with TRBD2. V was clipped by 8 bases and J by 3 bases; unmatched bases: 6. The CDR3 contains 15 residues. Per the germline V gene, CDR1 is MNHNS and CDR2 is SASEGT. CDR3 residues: CASFSGTSGYNEQFF. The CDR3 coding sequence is TGTGCCAGCTTCTCCGGGACTAGCGGCTACAATGAGCAGTTCTTC.

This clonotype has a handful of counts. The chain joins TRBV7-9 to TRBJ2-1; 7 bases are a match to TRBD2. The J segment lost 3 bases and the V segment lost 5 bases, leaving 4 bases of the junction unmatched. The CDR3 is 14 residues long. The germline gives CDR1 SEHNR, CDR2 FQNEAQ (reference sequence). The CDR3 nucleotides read TGTGCCAGCAGCGACGGACTAGACTACAATGAGCAGTTCTTC. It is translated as CASSDGLDYNEQFF.

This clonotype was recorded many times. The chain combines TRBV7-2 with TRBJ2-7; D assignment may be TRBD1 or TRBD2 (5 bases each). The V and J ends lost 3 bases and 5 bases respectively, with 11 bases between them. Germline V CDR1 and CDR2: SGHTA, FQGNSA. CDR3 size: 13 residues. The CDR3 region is CASSFRDLDEQYF. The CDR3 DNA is TGTGCCAGCAGCTTCCGGGACCTAGACGAGCAGTACTTC.

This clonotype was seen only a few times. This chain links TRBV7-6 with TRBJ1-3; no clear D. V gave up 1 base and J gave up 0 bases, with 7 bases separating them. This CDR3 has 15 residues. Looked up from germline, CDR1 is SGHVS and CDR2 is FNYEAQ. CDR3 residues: CASSLGPASGNTIYF. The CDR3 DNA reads TGTGCCAGCAGCTTAGGGCCAGCCTCTGGAAACACCATATATTTT.

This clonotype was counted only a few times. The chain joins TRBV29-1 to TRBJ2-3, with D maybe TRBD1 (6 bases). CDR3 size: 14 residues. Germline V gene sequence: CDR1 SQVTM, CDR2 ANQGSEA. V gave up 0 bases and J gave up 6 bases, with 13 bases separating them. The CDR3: CSVEDSDRADTQYF. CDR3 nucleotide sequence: TGCAGCGTTGAAGATTCGGACAGAGCCGATACGCAGTATTTT.

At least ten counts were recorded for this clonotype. CDR3 region: CASSPMGAVETQYF. For the CDR3, the DNA is TGTGCCAGCAGCCCGATGGGGGCCGTAGAGACCCAGTACTTC. V and J are TRBV7-2 and TRBJ2-5; TRBD1 might be the D (6 bases). V shed 5 bases and J shed 4 bases, with 14 bases lying between them. The CDR3 has 14 residues. The germline V gene has CDR1 SGHTA and CDR2 FQGNSA.

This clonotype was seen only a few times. CDR3 residues: CASSPRRGSYEQYF. Written as DNA, the CDR3 is TGTGCCAGCAGTCCCCGACGGGGATCCTACGAGCAGTACTTC. V usage is TRBV12-3 or TRBV12-4 and J usage is TRBJ2-7, with D possibly matching TRBD2 (5 bases). V was trimmed by 5 bases and J by 1 base, leaving 12 bases between them. There are 14 residues in the CDR3.

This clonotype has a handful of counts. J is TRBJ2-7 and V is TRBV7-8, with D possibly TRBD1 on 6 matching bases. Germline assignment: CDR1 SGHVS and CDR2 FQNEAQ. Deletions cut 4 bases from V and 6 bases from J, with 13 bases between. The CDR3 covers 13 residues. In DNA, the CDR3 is TGTGCCAGCAGCTCGCAGGGGAACGGCGAGCAGTACGTC. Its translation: CASSSQGNGEQYV.

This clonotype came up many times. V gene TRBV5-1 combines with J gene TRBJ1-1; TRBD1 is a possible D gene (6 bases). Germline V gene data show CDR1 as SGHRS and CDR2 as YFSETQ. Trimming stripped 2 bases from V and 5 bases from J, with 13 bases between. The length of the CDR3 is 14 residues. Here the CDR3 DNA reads TGCGCCAGCAGCTTACAGGGAAGTTGGACTGAAGCTTTCTTT. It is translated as CASSLQGSWTEAFF.

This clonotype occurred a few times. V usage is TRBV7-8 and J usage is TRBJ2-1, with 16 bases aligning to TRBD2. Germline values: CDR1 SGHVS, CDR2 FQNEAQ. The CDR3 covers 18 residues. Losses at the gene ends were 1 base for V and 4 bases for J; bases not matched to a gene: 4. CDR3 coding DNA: TGTGCCAGCAGCTTAGTGGGGACTAGCGGGGGGGCGTACAATGAGCAGTTCTTC. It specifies CASSLVGTSGGAYNEQFF.

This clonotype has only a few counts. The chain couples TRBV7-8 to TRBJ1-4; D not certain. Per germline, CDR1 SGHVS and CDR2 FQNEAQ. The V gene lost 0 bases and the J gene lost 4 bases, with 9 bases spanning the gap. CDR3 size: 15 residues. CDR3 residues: CASSLATGVNEKLFF. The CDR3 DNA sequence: TGTGCCAGCAGCTTAGCAACTGGTGTTAATGAAAAACTGTTTTTT. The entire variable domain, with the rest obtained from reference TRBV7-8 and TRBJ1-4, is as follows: GAGVSQSPRYKVAKRGQDVALRCDPISGHVSLFWYQQALGQGPEFLTYFQNEAQLDKSGLPSDRFFAERPEGSVSTLKIQRTQQEDSAVYLCASSLATGVNEKLFFGSGTQLSVL.

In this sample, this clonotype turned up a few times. CDR3 DNA: TGTGCCAGCGGTGCTAGCGGATACACCGGGGAGCTGTTTTTT. It yields the protein CASGASGYTGELFF. This sequence joins TRBV6-6 and TRBJ2-2; 7 bases are a match to TRBD2. The CDR3 loop spans 14 amino acids. Germline V lookup: CDR1 MNHNY, CDR2 SVGAGI (reference sequence). V shed 8 bases and J 3 bases; nucleotides not matched to a gene: 6.

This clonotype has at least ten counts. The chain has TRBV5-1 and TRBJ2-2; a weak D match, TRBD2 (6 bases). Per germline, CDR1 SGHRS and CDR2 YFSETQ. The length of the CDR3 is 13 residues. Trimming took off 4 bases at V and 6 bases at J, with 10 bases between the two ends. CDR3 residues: CASSEPSAGELFF. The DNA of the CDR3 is TGCGCCAGCAGCGAGCCTAGCGCCGGGGAGCTGTTTTTT.

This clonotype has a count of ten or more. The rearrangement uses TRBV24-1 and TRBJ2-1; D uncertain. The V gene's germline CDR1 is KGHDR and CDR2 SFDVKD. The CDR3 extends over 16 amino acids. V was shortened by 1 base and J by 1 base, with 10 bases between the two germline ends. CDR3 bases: TGTGCCACCAGTGATTTTCCGGGTAGTTCCTACAATGAGCAGTTCTTC. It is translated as CATSDFPGSSYNEQFF.

The CDR3 protein is CASSPARGLGNEKLFF. The CDR3 DNA follows: TGTGCCAGCAGCCCCGCTAGGGGACTTGGGAATGAAAAACTGTTTTTT. The chain employs TRBV7-2 and TRBJ1-4; maybe TRBD1 (5 bases). Per the germline V gene, CDR1 is SGHTA and CDR2 is FQGNSA. The V end was cut by 5 bases, the J end by 5 bases, with 18 bases between. The CDR3 length is 16 residues.